The clone carrying this T cell receptor (beta chain) was observed a few times. Its antigen is not identified. The data originate from a study of regulatory T cells in long-lasting Graves disease. Study as a whole: Under 3 months of antithyroid drugs had been taken by newly diagnosed Graves' patients. Overall study results and limits: TRBV28, TRBJ1-2 and TRBJ2-5 were favored in persistent disease.

Germline V lookup: CDR1 SGHRS, CDR2 YFSETQ. The CDR3 contains 17 residues. Between the trimmed V and J ends, which lost 4 bases and 0 bases, there was a span of 17 bases. The time point denotes: newly diagnosed GD, antithyroid drugs for less than 3 months. From PBMCs, RNA was extracted and then used to make the TCR library. For TCR beta, libraries came from iRepertoire HTBI primers and Arm-PCR of CDR3 regions. TCRdb itself ran the multiplex PCR reads through MiXCR, one entry per CDR3 protein. Here the sample spans over 500,000 distinct CDR3 sequences, about 16% being singletons. These data also formed part of another study, on T cells in Graves' hyperthyroidism and ophthalmopathy. That study adds: In the first-round RT-PCR of the TCR CDR3, the HTBI primer set was used.

This sequence originates from a woman aged 25 to 45 with Graves disease. J is TRBJ1-3 and V is TRBV5-1; no firm D call. Sample: peripheral blood mononuclear cells (PBMCs), taken at new diagnosis, from a patient treated with antithyroid drugs. CDR3 residues: CASSPRGTINSGNTIYF. DNA for the CDR3: TGCGCCAGCAGCCCCCGGGGAACGATAAACTCTGGAAACACCATATATTTT.